The T cell receptor beta chain under discussion was sequenced for a study of blood T cell repertoires in COVID-19. Study in general: Sources were T cells, B-cell-depleted T cells, or PBMCs; the material itself was cDNA or gDNA.

In the original processing: From reference gene primer amplification, estimates of nucleated cell counts were derived. Profiled with immunoSEQ multiplex PCR; TCRdb holds only in-frame clones, not every one. V, J and clone size reflect that table, while D and trimming were determined from the DNA. The sample lists approximately 120,000 clones, 81% occurring once. V shed 2 bases, J shed 1 base, and the junction held 7 bases outside the gene matches. The V gene's germline CDR1 is SGHNT and CDR2 YYREEE (reference sequence). The CDR3 contains 16 residues. The source material was peripheral blood. The chain recombines TRBV5-4 with TRBJ1-1, with 8 bases identical to TRBD1. This TCR was recovered from a man aged 25 to 45 with COVID-19, enrolled during active disease. CDR3 DNA: TGTGCCAGCAGCTTCGCCGGACAGGGACCGAACACTGAAGCTTTCTTT. Its protein product is CASSFAGQGPNTEAFF.